Shown below are 30 T cell receptor beta chains from a single sample sequenced in a study of shared clonotypes between healthy human individuals (dated by TCRdb to about 2020). CD8 naive samples were obtained by positive selection for CCR7 among CD45RO-negative cells, yielding a CD45RA+CCR7+ population from which TemRA cells were excluded. The library came from the immunoSEQ multiplex PCR assay. TCRdb holds this immuneACCESS table with in-frame rearrangements only. Some clones are missing; in checked studies, unresolved V genes explain under half, and the rest has no known cause. The sample table records 1.5 million to 2.5 million clones; about 95% of these occur just once. The ten largest clones capture 0.95% to 1.5% of the sample. Material: naive CD8+ T cells sorted from blood. The sample's cell subset or site label, in plain terms: CD45RA+CCR7+. Receptors originate from a man between 18 and 29 years old in good health.

The V gene is TRBV27, the J gene TRBJ1-3; D is uncertain. Trimming took off 5 bases at V and 1 base at J, with 9 bases between the two ends. CDR1 and CDR2 from the germline V gene are MNHEY and SMNVEV (reference sequence). The length of the CDR3 is 14 residues. The CDR3 region is CASSAVQSGNTIYF. CDR3 nucleotides: TGTGCCAGCAGTGCAGTACAATCTGGAAACACCATATATTTT.

Note on this clone: Distinct nucleotide sequences in the sample also encode this CDR3. J is TRBJ2-7 and V is TRBV19; 8 positions agree with TRBD1. CDR3 length: 13 amino acids. CDR1 is LNHDA, CDR2 SQIVND, per germline (reference sequence). The V segment lost 5 bases and the J segment 3 bases; nucleotides outside the gene matches: 3. Here the CDR3 reads CASSLGQGYEQYF. The CDR3, as DNA: TGTGCCAGTAGTCTCGGACAGGGCTACGAGCAGTACTTC.

The CDR3 is CASSFSGLAGGVDEQFF. The CDR3 DNA is TGCGCCAGCAGTTTCTCTGGACTAGCGGGGGGCGTGGATGAGCAGTTCTTC. This chain joins TRBV10-2 and TRBJ2-1, with TRBD2 matching 14 bases. The CDR3 loop spans 17 amino acids. Germline CDR1 WSHSY, CDR2 SAAADI. Trimming cost V 5 bases and J 8 bases; bases outside gene matches: 11.

CDR3 coding DNA: TGTGCCAGCACCATTTGGGGGGCAGGGGGTTCTTACGAGCAGTACTTC. It codes for CASTIWGAGGSYEQYF. The rearrangement joins TRBV5-6 to TRBJ2-7, with D tentatively TRBD1 (7 bases). With 6 bases removed from V and 4 bases from J, the gap between germline ends came to 23 bases. The CDR3 totals 16 residues. Germline CDR1 and CDR2: SGHDT and YYEEEE.

The chain carries TRBV6-1 and TRBJ1-1; 8 bases match TRBD1. CDR3 length: 15 residues. After removal of 3 bases from V and 5 bases from J, the junction contained 8 bases not matched to a gene. Germline CDR1 is MNHNS and CDR2 is SASEGT. CDR3 nucleotides: TGTGCCAGCAGTGAGGACCCGACAGGGGTGACTGAAGCTTTCTTT. Amino acid sequence: CASSEDPTGVTEAFF.

V gene TRBV6-1 combines with J gene TRBJ1-1; 7 nucleotides match TRBD1. Germline CDR1 reads MNHNS; CDR2 reads SASEGT. There are 11 residues in the CDR3. Trimming at V came to 6 bases and at J to 12 bases, leaving 7 bases not matched to a gene. This CDR3 reads CASRIQGIPFF. For the CDR3, the DNA is TGTGCCAGCAGAATACAGGGGATTCCTTTCTTT.

The chain is built from TRBV6-1 and TRBJ2-7; weak D call: TRBD2 (6 bases). Germline CDR1 and CDR2: MNHNS and SASEGT. The CDR3 length is 15 residues. Trimming took off 5 bases at V and 0 bases at J, with 14 bases between the two ends. The CDR3 DNA reads TGTGCCAGCAGTCGGGGGACCGTGAGCTCCTACGAGCAGTACTTC. Protein product: CASSRGTVSSYEQYF.

A remark on this clone: The same CDR3 also results from other DNA sequences found in this sample. The DNA for the CDR3 is TGTGCCAGCAGTTACGGAGACACTGAAGCTTTCTTT. Amino acids: CASSYGDTEAFF. The chain couples TRBV6-5 to TRBJ1-1; unclear D gene. From germline, CDR1 is MNHEY and CDR2 SVGAGI. With 2 bases removed from V and 3 bases from J, the gap between germline ends came to 4 bases. This CDR3 has 12 amino acids.

The V gene is TRBV5-5, the J gene TRBJ2-4; D ambiguous. The germline V gene has CDR1 SGHKS and CDR2 YYEKEE (reference sequence). This CDR3 has 15 residues. The germline V and J ends were trimmed by 0 bases and 6 bases, with 13 bases remaining between them. CDR3 DNA sequence: TGTGCCAGCAGCTTGGACAATTTTAACGGAAACATTCAGTACTTC. This encodes CASSLDNFNGNIQYF.

This chain uses TRBV5-6 with TRBJ2-7, with D hard to call. The CDR3 has 13 residues. Deletions cut 2 bases from V and 3 bases from J, with 9 bases between. Germline V CDR1 and CDR2: SGHDT, YYEEEE. CDR3 in DNA: TGTGCCAGCAGCTTTCGGGCATTCTACGAGCAGTACTTC. Protein product: CASSFRAFYEQYF.

Note on this clone: Other DNA sequences in the same sample also yield this CDR3. The chain is built from TRBV7-3 and TRBJ2-1, with D possibly TRBD2 on 6 matching bases. The CDR3 covers 14 residues. Germline lookup yields CDR1 SGHTA and CDR2 FQGTGA. Trimming removed 3 bases from V and 0 bases from J, with 6 bases in between. The CDR3 bases are TGTGCCAGCAGCTTGGGGGGCTCCTACAATGAGCAGTTCTTC. Protein sequence: CASSLGGSYNEQFF.

The chain links TRBV4-3 to TRBJ1-2, with TRBD1 as a possible D gene (5 bases). The CDR3 has 18 amino acids. Trimming left V 0 bases short and J 1 base short, with 18 bases between. Germline CDR1 LGHNA, CDR2 YSLEER. CDR3 sequence reads: CASSQDRGSTDFNYGYTF. CDR3 nucleotide sequence: TGCGCCAGCAGCCAAGATCGGGGGTCGACAGATTTTAACTATGGCTACACCTTC.

J is TRBJ2-3 and V is TRBV6-6; weak D call: TRBD1 (5 bases). Deletions cut 5 bases from V and 2 bases from J, with 17 bases between. The CDR3 extends over 16 amino acids. Germline loops: CDR1 MNHNY, CDR2 SVGAGI (reference sequence). The CDR3 loop is CASSLDRWSVTDTQYF. In nucleotides, the CDR3 is TGTGCCAGCAGTCTTGACAGATGGAGTGTCACAGATACGCAGTATTTT.

In this sample, this clone turned up once. The sample contains more than one DNA sequence encoding this CDR3. The chain couples TRBV27 to TRBJ2-7, with 7 bases matching TRBD2. The CDR3 covers 13 residues. The J segment lost 5 bases and the V segment lost 3 bases, leaving 4 bases of the junction unmatched. Germline V gene sequence: CDR1 MNHEY, CDR2 SMNVEV (reference sequence). Here the CDR3 reads CASSLGGANEQYF. DNA for the CDR3: TGTGCCAGCAGTTTGGGAGGGGCCAACGAGCAGTACTTC.

This clone showed up just a few times. The rearrangement links TRBV15 to TRBJ1-2; D remains ambiguous. Germline CDR1 and CDR2: LNHNV and YYDKDF (reference sequence). The CDR3 sequence is 13 residues long. V lost 0 bases to trimming and J lost 8 bases, with 10 bases between them. This chain's CDR3 is CATSRDEESGYTF. DNA for the CDR3: TGTGCCACCAGCAGAGATGAGGAGAGCGGCTACACCTTC.

The chain combines TRBV23-1 with TRBJ2-5; TRBD1 agrees at 7 bases. TRBV23-1 is an open reading frame whose function is uncertain. The CDR3 runs 16 residues. The trim removed 2 bases at V and 5 bases at J, leaving 11 bases unmatched. CDR3 sequence (DNA): TGCGCCAGCAGTCAACCCCTAGGGGGCAGGGCGGAGACCCAGTACTTC. It codes for CASSQPLGGRAETQYF.

This rearrangement joins TRBV27 to TRBJ2-7; TRBD2 matches at 8 bases. Germline values: CDR1 MNHEY, CDR2 SMNVEV (reference sequence). The trim removed 0 bases at V and 3 bases at J, leaving 4 bases unmatched. This CDR3 is built from 15 residues. The CDR3 is CASSLSTREGYEQYF. DNA for the CDR3: TGTGCCAGCAGTTTATCGACCCGGGAGGGCTACGAGCAGTACTTC.

As for this clone: Other DNA sequences of this sample code for an identical CDR3. The chain combines TRBV4-1 with TRBJ2-7; 10 bases line up with TRBD2. CDR1 and CDR2 (germline): MGHRA, YSYEKL. Unmatched junction bases numbered 4, after V lost 0 bases and J lost 2 bases. This CDR3 is built from 16 residues. The CDR3 DNA sequence: TGCGCCAGCAGCCAAGACCCCGGGACTAGCGCCTACGAGCAGTACTTC. Translated, it gives CASSQDPGTSAYEQYF.

The chain is built from TRBV29-1 and TRBJ2-2, with TRBD2 identical over 8 bases. Germline loops: CDR1 SQVTM, CDR2 ANQGSEA. With 5 bases clipped from V and 5 bases from J, the junction kept 7 bases outside the gene matches. CDR3 size: 14 residues. The CDR3 protein is CSVFAGGRTGELFF. In DNA form, the CDR3 reads TGCAGCGTTTTTGCGGGAGGAAGGACCGGGGAGCTGTTTTTT.

The rearrangement uses TRBV13 and TRBJ2-1; D is unresolved. Germline CDR1 PRHDT, CDR2 FYEKMQ (reference sequence). The CDR3 sequence is 12 residues long. V gave up 2 bases and J gave up 7 bases, with 6 bases separating them. This CDR3 is CASSLPMNEQFF. CDR3 in DNA: TGTGCCAGCAGCTTACCTATGAATGAGCAGTTCTTC.

DNA for the CDR3: TGTGCCAGTAGTACCCCGGGACAGAGTTATGGCTACACCTTC. Encoded protein: CASSTPGQSYGYTF. This sequence joins TRBV19 and TRBJ1-2; 7 bases are shared with TRBD1. Germline loops: CDR1 LNHDA, CDR2 SQIVND (reference sequence). The CDR3 runs to 14 residues. J lost 5 bases, V lost 4 bases, and 7 bases had no gene match.

J is TRBJ1-6 and V is TRBV19; D not resolved. This CDR3 has 14 residues. Trimming pared 3 bases from V and 6 bases from J, leaving 9 bases between. In germline, CDR1 is LNHDA, CDR2 SQIVND (reference sequence). The CDR3 is CASSIKLTNSPLHF. For the CDR3, the DNA is TGTGCCAGTAGTATCAAGTTGACTAATTCACCCCTCCACTTT.

The chain couples TRBV28 to TRBJ2-7; 9 nucleotides match TRBD1. The CDR3 has 14 residues. V was pared by 2 bases and J by 4 bases, with 3 bases of the junction left unmatched. Germline V CDR1 and CDR2: MDHEN, SYDVKM. Written as DNA, the CDR3 is TGTGCCAGCAGTTTACTTGGACAGGGGTACGAGCAGTACTTC. This codes for CASSLLGQGYEQYF.

Points on this clone: Germline and junction disagree at one end, which may indicate a read error. The chain carries TRBV6-1 and TRBJ2-1; TRBD1 agrees at 10 bases. The CDR3 is 15 amino acids. From germline, CDR1 is MNHNS and CDR2 SASEGT. The CDR3 loop is CASREDRGPYNEQFF. Here the CDR3 DNA reads TGTGCCAGCAGGGAAGACAGGGGGCCATACAATGAGCAGTTCTTC.

The CDR3 loop is CASLSTSGSHNEQFF. The CDR3 nucleotides are TGTGCCAGCCTTTCGACTAGCGGGAGTCACAATGAGCAGTTCTTC. The chain has TRBV6-1 and TRBJ2-1; TRBD2 agrees at 12 bases. Germline V gene sequence: CDR1 MNHNS, CDR2 SASEGT. The CDR3 is 15 amino acids. V lost 8 bases and J lost 5; bases outside the gene matches: 7.

About this clone itself: The sample holds other DNA sequences that translate to the same CDR3. J is TRBJ2-7 and V is TRBV27; 7 bases are shared with TRBD2. The CDR3 spans 14 residues. CDR1 MNHEY and CDR2 SMNVEV come from the germline V gene (reference sequence). Germline trimming cut 3 bases from V and 3 bases from J; bases unmatched to any gene: 5. For the CDR3, the DNA is TGTGCCAGCAGTTTGGCAGGGAGGGGCTACGAGCAGTACTTC. Protein: CASSLAGRGYEQYF.

This clone appeared a single time. This chain connects TRBV13 to TRBJ1-1; 8 bases align to TRBD1. CDR1 is PRHDT, CDR2 FYEKMQ, per germline (reference sequence). This CDR3 comprises 16 residues. After removal of 3 bases from V and 0 bases from J, the junction contained 6 bases not matched to a gene. The CDR3 region is CASSFGTGALNTEAFF. CDR3 in DNA: TGTGCCAGCAGCTTCGGGACAGGCGCCCTGAACACTGAAGCTTTCTTT.

This clone was recorded only once. The genes are TRBV7-6 and TRBJ2-7; the match to TRBD1 covers 9 bases. This CDR3 comprises 14 residues. J gave up 7 bases and V 2 bases, and 6 bases lay outside the gene matches. CDR1 and CDR2 (germline): SGHVS, FNYEAQ. The CDR3 loop is CASSLTGGAWEQYF. The CDR3 DNA is TGTGCCAGCAGCTTAACAGGGGGCGCTTGGGAGCAGTACTTC.

This chain links TRBV29-1 with TRBJ2-3, with 7 bases that match TRBD1. The CDR3 covers 14 residues. Germline CDR1 is SQVTM and CDR2 is ANQGSEA. With V trimmed by 4 bases and J by 0 bases, 4 bases remained unmatched. The CDR3 DNA reads as TGCAGCGTTGCCACAGGGGCTAGCACAGATACGCAGTATTTT. This sequence encodes CSVATGASTDTQYF.

The rearrangement uses TRBV7-9 and TRBJ2-1; the D gene could be TRBD1 or TRBD2 (6 bases each). CDR1 SEHNR and CDR2 FQNEAQ come from the germline V gene (reference sequence). Trimming pared 1 base from V and 1 base from J, leaving 17 bases between. The CDR3 has 18 amino acids. DNA for the CDR3: TGTGCCAGCAGCTTAGGGGAAGGGGGGCTAGGTTCCTACAATGAGCAGTTCTTC. Translated: CASSLGEGGLGSYNEQFF. The full variable domain, rest sourced from reference TRBV7-9 and TRBJ2-1, is DTGVSQNPRHKITKRGQNVTFRCDPISEHNRLYWYRQTLGQGPEFLTYFQNEAQLEKSRLLSDRFSAERPKGSFSTLEIQRTEQGDSAMYLCASSLGEGGLGSYNEQFFGPGTRLTVL.